The 8 T cell receptor beta chains below were found in one sample sequenced in a study of shared clonotypes between healthy human individuals (dated by TCRdb to the early 2020s). Preparation of the library involved the immunoSEQ multiplex PCR assay. Not all clones reach the TCRdb copy of this immuneACCESS table, which keeps in-frame sequences only. Checked studies attribute under half of the gap to unresolved V genes and leave the rest unexplained. For this sample there are approximately 500,000 clones; roughly 79% appear just once. The ten largest clones represent around 12% of the sample. The sequenced sample consisted of PBMCs. The source is a woman aged 40 to 49 in good health. Some clones in this sample may be carry-over from other donors' samples.

This chain connects TRBV28 to TRBJ2-7; a possible D gene is TRBD2 (7 bases). CDR3 length: 15 amino acids. Trimming removed 5 bases at V and 5 bases at J, with 19 bases between. The V gene's germline CDR1 is MDHEN and CDR2 SYDVKM. CDR3 nucleotide sequence: TGTGCCAGCAGTGGACCTGGGGGGGGCGTCAACGAGCAGTACTTC. It specifies CASSGPGGGVNEQYF.

The rearrangement links TRBV28 to TRBJ2-7; tentatively, D is TRBD2 (7 bases). The CDR3 has 14 amino acids. V was clipped by 6 bases and J by 4 bases, with 16 bases between them. From germline, CDR1 is MDHEN and CDR2 SYDVKM. The CDR3 nucleotides read TGTGCCAGCAGCCTACCGGGAGGACAGTACGAGCAGTACTTC. The encoded protein is CASSLPGGQYEQYF.

The rearrangement links TRBV30 to TRBJ1-5, with 8 bases identical to TRBD1. CDR1 and CDR2 from the germline V gene are GTSNPN and SVGIG (reference sequence). V dropped 0 bases and J dropped 2; count of bases not matched to a gene: 6. The length of the CDR3 is 16 residues. For the CDR3, the DNA is TGTGCCTGGAGTGTACCCACGACAGGGGGCAATCAGCCCCAGCATTTT. Translation: CAWSVPTTGGNQPQHF.

This chain connects TRBV28 to TRBJ1-1; D ambiguous. The CDR3 totals 15 residues. The V end lost 6 bases, the J end lost 0 bases, and 14 bases lay between the germline ends. The germline V gene has CDR1 MDHEN and CDR2 SYDVKM. The CDR3 region has the DNA TGTGCCAGCAGCCCCCGCGTTGGCATGAACACTGAAGCTTTCTTT. Residues: CASSPRVGMNTEAFF.

The rearrangement joins TRBV5-4 to TRBJ2-5, with unresolved D. Trimming shortened V by 0 bases and J by 2 bases, and 8 bases separated the two germline ends. Germline CDR1 SGHNT, CDR2 YYREEE (reference sequence). This CDR3 spans 14 amino acids. Here the CDR3 reads CASSLEAGQETQYF. The CDR3 DNA sequence: TGTGCCAGCAGCTTGGAGGCAGGTCAAGAGACCCAGTACTTC.

This sequence joins TRBV7-2 and TRBJ2-2; 7 nucleotides line up with TRBD1. With 5 bases clipped from V and 6 bases from J, the junction kept 12 bases outside the gene matches. CDR3 length equals 16 residues. CDR1 and CDR2 (germline): SGHTA, FQGNSA. This CDR3 reads CASSPTTGMIAGELFF. CDR3 nucleotide sequence: TGTGCCAGCAGCCCTACGACAGGGATGATAGCCGGGGAGCTGTTTTTT.

Remarks on this clone: The sample has other DNA sequences that encode this CDR3 too. The chain joins TRBV5-1 to TRBJ2-2; 10 positions match TRBD2. The CDR3 length is 16 residues. Germline V gene data show CDR1 as SGHRS and CDR2 as YFSETQ. V trimming: 2 bases; J trimming: 1 base; junction bases outside the gene matches: 2. The CDR3 reads CASSFLAGGNTGELFF. CDR3 coding DNA: TGCGCCAGCAGCTTCTTAGCGGGAGGGAACACCGGGGAGCTGTTTTTT.

The chain links TRBV28 to TRBJ2-7; D could derive from TRBD1 or TRBD2 (6 bases each). The ends were cut back, 3 bases at V and 2 bases at J, with 11 bases in the middle. CDR3 length equals 14 residues. Per the germline V gene, CDR1 is MDHEN and CDR2 is SYDVKM. The CDR3 bases are TGTGCCAGCAGTTTGCGGAGGGGGACCTACGAGCAGTACTTC. Protein product: CASSLRRGTYEQYF.